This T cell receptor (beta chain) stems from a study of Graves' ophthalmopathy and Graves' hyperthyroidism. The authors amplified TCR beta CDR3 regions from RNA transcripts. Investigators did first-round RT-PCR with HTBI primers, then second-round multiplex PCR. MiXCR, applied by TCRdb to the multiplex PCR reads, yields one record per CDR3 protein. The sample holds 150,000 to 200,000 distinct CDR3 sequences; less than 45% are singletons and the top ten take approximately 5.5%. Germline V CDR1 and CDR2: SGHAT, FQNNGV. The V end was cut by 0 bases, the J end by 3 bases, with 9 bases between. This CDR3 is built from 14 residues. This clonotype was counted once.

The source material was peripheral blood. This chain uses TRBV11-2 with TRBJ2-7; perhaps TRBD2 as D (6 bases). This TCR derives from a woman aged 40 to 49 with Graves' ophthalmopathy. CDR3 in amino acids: CASSLEGGNYEQYF. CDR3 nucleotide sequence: TGTGCCAGCAGCTTAGAGGGCGGGAACTACGAGCAGTACTTC.